The next 20 T cell receptor beta chains were all read from a single sample in a study of blood T cell repertoires in COVID-19. Measured with immunoSEQ multiplex PCR; TCRdb has only the in-frame clones, and not every one. The sample records about 120,000 clones, about 80% being singletons. Source material: peripheral blood. The receptor set was obtained from a man in his 70s with active or convalescent COVID-19.

V usage is TRBV24-1 and J usage is TRBJ1-2; TRBD1 is a possible D gene (6 bases). The CDR3 has 15 amino acids. Germline CDR1 reads KGHDR; CDR2 reads SFDVKD. V was cut by 3 bases and J by 6 bases, with 16 bases left in between. CDR3 in DNA: TGTGCCACCAGTGATGCGGGGGGGGCGAAGGATGGCTACACCTTC. Its translation is CATSDAGGAKDGYTF.

This clone showed up just a few times. V and J are TRBV21-1 and TRBJ2-1; the table names TRBD1, a call not compared with the DNA. TRBV21-1 is classified as a pseudogene. The CDR3 is 17 amino acids. The CDR3 spells CASSLEVGTGHYNEQFF. DNA for the CDR3: TGTGCCAGCAGCTTGGAAGTAGGGACAGGACACTACAATGAGCAGTTCTTC.

This chain joins TRBV11-3 and TRBJ2-1; D gene unclear. The germline V gene encodes CDR1 SGHNT and CDR2 YENEEA. The CDR3 totals 12 residues. With 5 bases removed from V and 8 bases from J, the gap between germline ends came to 10 bases. In nucleotides, the CDR3 is TGTGCCAGCAGCCTCATAGAGGATGAGCAGTTCTTC. Its translation: CASSLIEDEQFF. Variable domain in full (rest from reference TRBV11-3 and TRBJ2-1): EAGVVQSPRYKIIEKKQPVAFWCNPISGHNTLYWYLQNLGQGPELLIRYENEEAVDDSQLPKDRFSAERLKGVDSTLKIQPAELGDSAVYLCASSLIEDEQFFGPGTRLTVL.

This clone has just a few counts. The CDR3 nucleotides read TGTGCCAGCTCCACCGGACTGAACACCGGGGAGCTGTTTTTT. Its protein product is CASSTGLNTGELFF. V gene TRBV9 combines with J gene TRBJ2-2, with a tentative D call TRBD2 (5 bases). Germline values: CDR1 SGDLS, CDR2 YYNGEE. CDR3 length: 14 residues. Trimming shortened V by 7 bases and J by 1 base, and 11 bases separated the two germline ends.

This chain links TRBV4-3 with TRBJ2-1; possibly TRBD2 for D (6 bases). V was cut by 1 base and J by 8 bases, with 15 bases left in between. CDR1 is LGHNA, CDR2 YSLEER, per germline. The length of the CDR3 is 15 residues. The CDR3 coding sequence is TGCGCCAGCAGCCAAGTTAGCGGCGGACCCCATGAGCAGTTCTTC. Protein product: CASSQVSGGPHEQFF.

The chain uses TRBV5-1 and TRBJ2-3; 9 bases are shared with TRBD1. The CDR3 loop spans 17 amino acids. V lost 4 bases to trimming and J lost 2 bases; unmatched junction nucleotides: 11. Germline-derived CDR1 and CDR2 are SGHRS and YFSETQ. As DNA, the CDR3 is TGCGCCAGCAGCACAAAGACCGGGACAGGGAACACAGATACGCAGTATTTT. Encoded protein: CASSTKTGTGNTDTQYF.

V gene TRBV5-1 combines with J gene TRBJ2-5; 10 positions match TRBD2. Germline V gene sequence: CDR1 SGHRS, CDR2 YFSETQ. The CDR3 loop spans 16 amino acids. Trimming at V came to 0 bases and at J to 2 bases, leaving 4 bases not matched to a gene. DNA of the CDR3: TGCGCCAGCAGCTTGGGCCCAGCGGGAGGGCAAGAGACCCAGTACTTC. Protein: CASSLGPAGGQETQYF.

This sequence joins TRBV5-5 and TRBJ1-1; D possibly corresponds to TRBD1 (5 bases). This CDR3 region has 16 residues. Trimming left V 3 bases short and J 3 bases short, with 18 bases between. The germline V gene has CDR1 SGHKS and CDR2 YYEKEE (reference sequence). The CDR3 DNA is TGTGCCAGCAGCTCGACTGAGGGGAGGGGTTACACTGAAGCTTTCTTT. Residues: CASSSTEGRGYTEAFF.

The chain uses TRBV28 and TRBJ1-6; TRBD1 aligns across 9 bases. Germline CDR1 and CDR2: MDHEN and SYDVKM. J gave up 6 bases and V 4 bases, and 4 bases lay outside the gene matches. This CDR3 region has 15 residues. CDR3: CASSWLGQGNSPLHF. The CDR3 DNA sequence: TGTGCCAGCAGTTGGTTGGGACAGGGTAATTCACCCCTCCACTTT.

The rearrangement uses TRBV10-3 and TRBJ2-1; 9 nucleotides agree with TRBD1. The CDR3 extends over 14 amino acids. Germline lookup yields CDR1 ENHRY and CDR2 SYGVKD. V trimming: 5 bases; J trimming: 11 bases; junction bases outside the gene matches: 10. The CDR3, as DNA: TGTGCCATCAGTCCTCGGGACAGGGAGACGAAGCAGTTCTTC. Protein: CAISPRDRETKQFF.

This clone appeared a single time. The chain links TRBV7-9 to TRBJ1-1, with D perhaps TRBD1 (6 bases). Trimming removed 5 bases at V and 7 bases at J, with 17 bases between. CDR3 length: 14 residues. Germline CDR1 reads SEHNR; CDR2 reads FQNEAQ (reference sequence). In DNA form, the CDR3 reads TGTGCCAGCAGCCAACCCGACAGAGGGGGTGAAGCTTTCTTT. The encoded protein is CASSQPDRGGEAFF.

The J gene is TRBJ1-6, the V gene TRBV10-2, with 7 nucleotides matching TRBD1. Trimming removed 5 bases from V and 8 bases from J; junction bases left unmatched: 3. This CDR3 region has 13 residues. Germline V CDR1 and CDR2: WSHSY, SAAADI. CDR3 bases: TGCGCCAGCAGTCGACAGGGAGATTCACCCCTCCACTTT. It yields the protein CASSRQGDSPLHF.

Comment on this clone: The same CDR3 also results from other DNA sequences found in this sample. This chain connects TRBV29-1 to TRBJ2-1; D unresolved. Looked up from germline, CDR1 is SQVTM and CDR2 is ANQGSEA. The CDR3 length is 11 residues. CDR3 nucleotide sequence: TGCAGTGTCTCTACTTACAATGAGCAGTTCTTC. Residues: CSVSTYNEQFF.

CDR3 sequence (DNA): TGTGCCAGTAGTAAAGGGACAGACACAGGATTAACTAATGAAAAACTGTTTTTT. As protein: CASSKGTDTGLTNEKLFF. V usage is TRBV19 and J usage is TRBJ1-4, with 7 nucleotides matching TRBD1. The CDR3 runs 18 residues. The germline gives CDR1 LNHDA, CDR2 SQIVND (reference sequence). J gave up 1 base and V 4 bases, and 12 bases lay outside the gene matches.

This clone is medium-sized by share. The rearrangement joins TRBV27 to TRBJ1-2; 8 bases align to TRBD1. V gave up 6 bases and J gave up 6 bases; unmatched junction bases: 9. The CDR3 has 14 amino acids. Germline values: CDR1 MNHEY, CDR2 SMNVEV (reference sequence). The CDR3 loop is CASSWTGRDDGYTF. In DNA form, the CDR3 reads TGTGCCAGCAGCTGGACAGGGCGGGACGATGGCTACACCTTC.

V and J are TRBV30 and TRBJ2-3; 10 bases are shared with TRBD2. The CDR3 runs to 19 residues. Per germline, CDR1 GTSNPN and CDR2 SVGIG (reference sequence). The ends lost 0 bases at V and 2 bases at J; junction bases unmatched: 14. The DNA of the CDR3 is TGTGCCTGGAGTGTACGCCGACTACTAGCGGGGAGTCCCACAGATACGCAGTATTTT. Translating it yields CAWSVRRLLAGSPTDTQYF.

This chain's CDR3 is CASSDTVQGQGYTF. DNA for the CDR3: TGTGCCAGCAGTGACACCGTACAGGGGCAGGGCTACACCTTC. This chain uses TRBV6-4 with TRBJ1-2; 7 positions match TRBD1. V gave up 2 bases and J gave up 8 bases; unmatched junction bases: 8. The CDR3 loop spans 14 amino acids. CDR1 MRHNA and CDR2 SNTAGT come from the germline V gene.

The V and J genes are TRBV19 and TRBJ1-2, with a possible D match to TRBD1 (5 bases). Germline CDR1 is LNHDA and CDR2 is SQIVND (reference sequence). The CDR3 is 14 amino acids. The ends were cut back, 10 bases at V and 4 bases at J, with 19 bases in the middle. DNA for the CDR3: TGTGCCACCACTTTCCCCGGGACTGCCTATGGCTACACCTTC. It yields the protein CATTFPGTAYGYTF.

CDR3 loop: CASSSDRANTEAFF. The CDR3 region has the DNA TGTGCCAGCAGTTCAGACAGGGCGAACACTGAAGCTTTCTTT. The chain carries TRBV5-4 and TRBJ1-1; TRBD1 matches at 7 bases. This CDR3 is 14 amino acids long. J lost 1 base, V lost 5 bases, and 5 bases had no gene match. Per the germline V gene, CDR1 is SGHNT and CDR2 is YYREEE (reference sequence).

The J gene is TRBJ1-3, the V gene TRBV9; maybe TRBD1 (5 bases). The germline V gene has CDR1 SGDLS and CDR2 YYNGEE. The CDR3 contains 13 residues. Trimming shortened V by 5 bases and J by 2 bases, and 8 bases separated the two germline ends. CDR3 DNA sequence: TGTGCCAGCAGTGCAGGGCCTGGAAACACCATATATTTT. Translating gives CASSAGPGNTIYF.